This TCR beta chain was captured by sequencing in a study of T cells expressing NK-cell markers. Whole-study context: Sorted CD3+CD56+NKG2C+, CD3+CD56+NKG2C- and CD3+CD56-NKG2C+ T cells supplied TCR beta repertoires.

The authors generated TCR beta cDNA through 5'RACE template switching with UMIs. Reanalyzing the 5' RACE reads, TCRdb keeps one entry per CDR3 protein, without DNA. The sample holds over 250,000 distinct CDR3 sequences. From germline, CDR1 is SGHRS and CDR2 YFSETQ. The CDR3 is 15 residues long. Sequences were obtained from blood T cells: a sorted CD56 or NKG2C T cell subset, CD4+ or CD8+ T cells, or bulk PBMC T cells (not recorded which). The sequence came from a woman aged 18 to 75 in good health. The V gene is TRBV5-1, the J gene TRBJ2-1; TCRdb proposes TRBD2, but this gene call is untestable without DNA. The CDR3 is CASTHFAGADNEQFF.